These 16 T cell receptor beta chains share one sample of origin, sequenced in a study of OX40 agonist ivuxolimab in advanced cancers. The data were produced by immunoSEQ multiplex PCR, yet TCRdb's version contains in-frame clones alone and is incomplete. The table has tens of thousands of clones, 75% to 90% seen once; the top ten hold roughly 0.5%. The sample was CD4+ or CD8+ T cells sorted from blood, taken in a trial of the OX40 agonist ivuxolimab. These receptors were collected from an adult with an advanced solid tumor such as melanoma, head and neck, liver or kidney cancer.

The gene calls are TRBV2 and TRBJ2-5; D gene unclear. Germline CDR1 is SNHLY and CDR2 is FYNNEI. This CDR3 contains 13 residues. Trimming removed 4 bases from V and 7 bases from J, with 13 bases in between. The CDR3 loop is CASSGRTKMTQYF. The CDR3 DNA reads TGTGCCAGCAGTGGCAGGACCAAGATGACCCAGTACTTC.

The chain is built from TRBV2 and TRBJ2-7; TRBD1 aligns across 10 bases. CDR1 is SNHLY and CDR2 is FYNNEI in the germline V gene. The trim removed 6 bases at V and 6 bases at J, leaving 5 bases unmatched. The CDR3 is 13 residues long. This CDR3 reads CASSAGTGVEQYF. CDR3 nucleotide sequence: TGTGCCAGCAGCGCCGGGACAGGGGTCGAGCAGTACTTC.

The CDR3 DNA is TGTGCCAGCAGTCTGGCGGTTAACACCGGGGAGCTGTTTTTT. As protein: CASSLAVNTGELFF. This rearrangement joins TRBV9 to TRBJ2-2; no clear D gene. Trimming shortened V by 5 bases and J by 2 bases, and 10 bases separated the two germline ends. Germline-derived CDR1 and CDR2 are SGDLS and YYNGEE. The CDR3 consists of 14 residues.

On this clone itself: One end of the junction fails to match germline, which may point to a read error. The V call is TRBV2, the J call TRBJ1-1; a weak D match, TRBD1 (6 bases). The CDR3 extends over 18 amino acids. Germline V gene lookup returns CDR1 SNHLY and CDR2 FYNNEI. The CDR3 spells CASRMTNLAGTGGTEASF. The CDR3 coding sequence is TGTGCCAGCAGGATGACAAATTTAGCCGGGACTGGGGGCACTGAAGCTTCCTTT.

The rearrangement uses TRBV19 and TRBJ2-2, with 10 bases matching TRBD2. This CDR3 contains 16 residues. Germline V gene sequence: CDR1 LNHDA, CDR2 SQIVND (reference sequence). Trimming removed 7 bases from V and 1 base from J; junction bases left unmatched: 6. CDR3 sequence (DNA): TGTGCCAGTAACCAGGGACTAGCGATGAACACCGGGGAGCTGTTTTTT. This gives the protein CASNQGLAMNTGELFF.

V is TRBV19 and J is TRBJ2-5; the match to TRBD1 covers 8 bases. CDR1 and CDR2 (germline): LNHDA, SQIVND (reference sequence). CDR3 length equals 13 residues. The V gene end was trimmed by 6 bases and the J gene end by 7 bases; junction bases not matched to a gene: 7. In nucleotides, the CDR3 is TGTGCCAGTAGGCCGACAGGGGCCGGGACCCAGTACTTC. Its protein is CASRPTGAGTQYF.

This chain connects TRBV5-4 to TRBJ2-7, with TRBD2 matching over 7 bases. Germline V gives CDR1 SGHNT, CDR2 YYREEE (reference sequence). V was clipped by 4 bases and J by 0 bases; unmatched bases: 4. The CDR3 totals 14 residues. The CDR3 here is CASSPAGNSYEQYF. The CDR3 DNA reads as TGTGCCAGCAGCCCAGCGGGAAACTCCTACGAGCAGTACTTC.

This clone was recorded only once. V usage is TRBV6-6 and J usage is TRBJ2-3; D ambiguous. The CDR3 is 11 amino acids. The V gene lost 2 bases and the J gene lost 4 bases, with 1 base spanning the gap. Germline CDR1 MNHNY, CDR2 SVGAGI (reference sequence). CDR3 bases: TGTGCCAGCAGTTACGCAGATACGCAGTATTTT. Translated, it gives CASSYADTQYF.

CDR3 sequence reads: CASSSTTSGRSKTQYF. Written as DNA, the CDR3 is TGTGCCAGCAGTTCCACGACTAGCGGGAGATCGAAGACCCAGTACTTC. This chain links TRBV28 with TRBJ2-5, with 12 bases that match TRBD2. Germline assignment: CDR1 MDHEN and CDR2 SYDVKM. The length of the CDR3 is 16 residues. With 4 bases clipped from V and 6 bases from J, the junction kept 9 bases outside the gene matches.

This clone was detected only once. The V and J genes are TRBV4-1 and TRBJ1-4; D may be TRBD1 (6 bases). Germline V CDR1 and CDR2: MGHRA, YSYEKL. This CDR3 region has 16 residues. The V and J ends lost 1 base and 5 bases respectively, with 14 bases between them. The CDR3 nucleotides are TGCGCCAGCAGCCAAGTCGGACAGAGCAAAAATGAAAAACTGTTTTTT. This gives the protein CASSQVGQSKNEKLFF.

This clone occurred a few times. This rearrangement joins TRBV6-6 to TRBJ1-1, with D possibly being TRBD1 (5 bases). Germline V gene data show CDR1 as MNHNY and CDR2 as SVGAGI (reference sequence). This CDR3 contains 13 residues. V shed 4 bases and J shed 4 bases, with 10 bases lying between them. The CDR3 region has the DNA TGTGCCAGCAGTTCCCGGAGGGGCACTGAAGCTTTCTTT. It translates to CASSSRRGTEAFF.

The chain has TRBV14 and TRBJ1-4; D is perhaps TRBD1 (6 bases). Germline values: CDR1 SGHDN, CDR2 FVKESK. V was clipped by 1 base and J by 5 bases, with 11 bases between them. The length of the CDR3 is 15 residues. DNA of the CDR3: TGTGCCAGCAGCCAAGGGAACAGGGTGAATGAAAAACTGTTTTTT. Protein sequence: CASSQGNRVNEKLFF.

The chain carries TRBV6-6 and TRBJ2-2; no clear D gene. The CDR3 contains 13 residues. Trimming took 5 bases from V and 4 from J, leaving 8 bases between them. Germline assignment: CDR1 MNHNY and CDR2 SVGAGI (reference sequence). This CDR3 is CASSPRGTGELFF. The CDR3 nucleotides are TGTGCCAGCAGTCCTCGCGGCACCGGGGAGCTGTTTTTT.

The gene calls are TRBV20-1 and TRBJ2-2; D is possibly TRBD1 (5 bases). The CDR3 consists of 11 residues. V shed 6 bases and J shed 14 bases, with 16 bases lying between them. The germline CDR1 and CDR2 sequences are DFQATT and SNEGSKA (reference sequence). DNA for the CDR3: TGCAGTGCCGGAAGGGGCCCGGAACTGTTTTTT. Translated: CSAGRGPELFF.

The gene calls are TRBV27 and TRBJ1-1, with 7 bases matching TRBD1. The CDR3 extends over 14 amino acids. J lost 3 bases, V lost 3 bases, and 4 bases had no gene match. Looked up from germline, CDR1 is MNHEY and CDR2 is SMNVEV (reference sequence). CDR3 nucleotide sequence: TGTGCCAGCAGTTTTGACAGGGAGGACACTGAAGCTTTCTTT. Amino acid sequence: CASSFDREDTEAFF.

The chain couples TRBV29-1 to TRBJ1-2, with D unresolved. CDR3 size: 12 residues. Germline values: CDR1 SQVTM, CDR2 ANQGSEA. V was clipped by 4 bases and J by 0 bases, with 6 bases between them. The CDR3 sequence is CSVGHPNYGYTF. CDR3 DNA sequence: TGCAGCGTTGGACATCCTAACTATGGCTACACCTTC. The entire variable domain, with the rest obtained from reference TRBV29-1 and TRBJ1-2, is as follows: SAVISQKPSRDICQRGTSLTIQCQVDSQVTMMFWYRQQPGQSLTLIATANQGSEATYESGFVIDKFPISRPNLTFSTLTVSNMSPEDSSIYLCSVGHPNYGYTFGSGTRLTVV.